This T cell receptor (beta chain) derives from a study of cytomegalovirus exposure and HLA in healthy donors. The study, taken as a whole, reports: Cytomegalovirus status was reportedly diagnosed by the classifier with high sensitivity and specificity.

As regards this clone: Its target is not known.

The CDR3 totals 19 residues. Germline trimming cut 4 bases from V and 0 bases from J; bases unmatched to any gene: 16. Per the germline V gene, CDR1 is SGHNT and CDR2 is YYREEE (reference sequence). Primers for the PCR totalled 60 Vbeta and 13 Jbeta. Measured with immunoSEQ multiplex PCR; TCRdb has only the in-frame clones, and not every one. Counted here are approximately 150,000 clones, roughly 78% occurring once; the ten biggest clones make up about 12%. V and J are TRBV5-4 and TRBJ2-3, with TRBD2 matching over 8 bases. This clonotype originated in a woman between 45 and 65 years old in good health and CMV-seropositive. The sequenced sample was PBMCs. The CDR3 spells CASSPPRQRGITSTDTQYF. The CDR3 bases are TGTGCCAGCAGCCCGCCCAGGCAGCGGGGGATTACTAGCACAGATACGCAGTATTTT.